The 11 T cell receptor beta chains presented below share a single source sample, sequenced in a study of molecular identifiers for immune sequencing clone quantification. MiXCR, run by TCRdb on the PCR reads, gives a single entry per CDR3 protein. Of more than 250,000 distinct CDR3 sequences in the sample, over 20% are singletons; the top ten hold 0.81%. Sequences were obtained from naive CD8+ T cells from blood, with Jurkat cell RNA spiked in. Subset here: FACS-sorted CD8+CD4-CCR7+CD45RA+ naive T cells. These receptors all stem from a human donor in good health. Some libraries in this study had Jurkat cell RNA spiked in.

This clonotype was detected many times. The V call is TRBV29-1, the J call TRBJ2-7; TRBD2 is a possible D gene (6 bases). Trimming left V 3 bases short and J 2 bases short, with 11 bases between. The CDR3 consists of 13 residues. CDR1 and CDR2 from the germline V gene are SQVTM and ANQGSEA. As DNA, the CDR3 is TGCAGCGTTGAGTTCGGGGGAGCCTACGAGCAGTACTTC. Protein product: CSVEFGGAYEQYF.

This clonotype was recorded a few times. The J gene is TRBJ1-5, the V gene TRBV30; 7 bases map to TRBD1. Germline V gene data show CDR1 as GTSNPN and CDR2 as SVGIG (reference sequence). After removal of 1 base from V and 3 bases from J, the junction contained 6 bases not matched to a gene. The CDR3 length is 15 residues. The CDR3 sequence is CAWSAYRGNNQPQHF. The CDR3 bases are TGTGCCTGGAGTGCCTACAGGGGTAACAATCAGCCCCAGCATTTT.

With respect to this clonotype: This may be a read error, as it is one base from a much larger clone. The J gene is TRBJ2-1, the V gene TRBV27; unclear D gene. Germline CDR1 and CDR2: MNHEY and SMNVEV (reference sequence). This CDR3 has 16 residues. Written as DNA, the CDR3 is TGTGCCAGCAGTCCCCCAGACTCGCTCTCCTACAATAAGCAGTTCTTC. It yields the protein CASSPPDSLSYNKQFF.

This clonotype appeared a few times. The CDR3 bases are TGTGCCAGCAGTTACGTGGGGGCAACTAATGAAAAACTGTTTTTT. This codes for CASSYVGATNEKLFF. The chain is built from TRBV6-5 and TRBJ1-4; tentative D call: TRBD1 (5 bases). Germline values: CDR1 MNHEY, CDR2 SVGAGI. Trimming took off 2 bases at V and 0 bases at J, with 7 bases between the two ends. This CDR3 contains 15 residues.

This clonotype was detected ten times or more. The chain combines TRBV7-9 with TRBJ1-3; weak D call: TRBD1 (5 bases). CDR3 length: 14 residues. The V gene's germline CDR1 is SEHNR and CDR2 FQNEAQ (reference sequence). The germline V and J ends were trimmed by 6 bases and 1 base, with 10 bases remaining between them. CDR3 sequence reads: CASSPGTSGNTIYF. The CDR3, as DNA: TGTGCCAGCAGTCCCGGGACGTCTGGAAACACCATATATTTT.

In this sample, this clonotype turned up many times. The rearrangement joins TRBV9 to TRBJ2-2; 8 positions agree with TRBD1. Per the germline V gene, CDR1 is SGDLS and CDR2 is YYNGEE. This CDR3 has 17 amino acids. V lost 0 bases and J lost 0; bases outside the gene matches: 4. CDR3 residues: CASSVDTGGTNTGELFF. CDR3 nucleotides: TGTGCCAGCAGCGTAGACACAGGGGGGACGAACACCGGGGAGCTGTTTTTT.

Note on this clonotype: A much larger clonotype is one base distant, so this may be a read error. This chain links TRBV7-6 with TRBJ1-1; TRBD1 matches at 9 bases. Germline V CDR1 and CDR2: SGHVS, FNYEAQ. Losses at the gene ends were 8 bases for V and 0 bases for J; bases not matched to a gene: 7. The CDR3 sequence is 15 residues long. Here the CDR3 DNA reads TGTGCCAGCTGCGCATGGACAGGGGTGAACACTGAAGCTTTCTTT. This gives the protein CASCAWTGVNTEAFF.

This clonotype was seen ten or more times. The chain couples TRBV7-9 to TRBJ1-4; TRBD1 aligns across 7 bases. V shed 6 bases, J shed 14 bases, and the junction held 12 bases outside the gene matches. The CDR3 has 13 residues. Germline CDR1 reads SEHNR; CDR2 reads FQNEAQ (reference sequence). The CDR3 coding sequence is TGTGCCAGCAGAGAAACAGGGGCCGCTCGGCTGTTTTTT. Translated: CASRETGAARLFF. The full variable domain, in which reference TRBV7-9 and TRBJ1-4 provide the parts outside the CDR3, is DTGVSQNPRHKITKRGQNVTFRCDPISEHNRLYWYRQTLGQGPEFLTYFQNEAQLEKSRLLSDRFSAERPKGSFSTLEIQRTEQGDSAMYLCASRETGAARLFFGSGTQLSVL.

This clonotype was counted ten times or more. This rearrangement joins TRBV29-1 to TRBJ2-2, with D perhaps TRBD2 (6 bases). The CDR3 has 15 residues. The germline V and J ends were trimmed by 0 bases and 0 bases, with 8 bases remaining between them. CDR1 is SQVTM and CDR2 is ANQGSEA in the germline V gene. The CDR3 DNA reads TGCAGCGTTGAAGAGCGGGGATCGAACACCGGGGAGCTGTTTTTT. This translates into CSVEERGSNTGELFF.

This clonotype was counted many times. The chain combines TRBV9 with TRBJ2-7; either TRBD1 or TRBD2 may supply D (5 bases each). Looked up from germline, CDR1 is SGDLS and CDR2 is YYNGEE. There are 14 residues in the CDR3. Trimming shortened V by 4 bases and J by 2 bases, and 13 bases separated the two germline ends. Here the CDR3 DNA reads TGTGCCAGCAGCTTCCGGGACGGGACCTACGAGCAGTACTTC. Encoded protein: CASSFRDGTYEQYF.

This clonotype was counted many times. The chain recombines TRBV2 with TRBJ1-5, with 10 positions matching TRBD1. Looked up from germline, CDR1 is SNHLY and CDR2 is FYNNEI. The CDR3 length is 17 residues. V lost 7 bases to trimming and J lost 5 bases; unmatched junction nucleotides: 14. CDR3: CASTTVPGQGNYQPQHF. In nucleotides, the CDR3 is TGTGCCAGCACCACCGTGCCGGGACAGGGGAATTATCAGCCCCAGCATTTT.